Below, one TCR beta chain is given with its context. Its antigen is undetermined. One end of the junction is discordant with germline, which a read error may explain. Second doses were pooled across both intervals (about 4 or about 12 weeks). This CDR3 has 18 residues. Germline values: CDR1 SNHLY, CDR2 FYNNEI. The entry originates in a study of T cell responses to AZD1222 COVID-19 vaccine. Study-level findings and limits: Distributed over spike, vaccine-associated CD4 TCRs predominated at 160-218 and 743-854. The study sampled repertoires only after the peak T cell response. As reported, nearly half of all spike-specific TCRs target variant regions that are unmutated.

This table comes from immunoSEQ multiplex PCR, and its TCRdb copy is limited to in-frame clones, with some not included. This sample has 45,000 to 65,000 clones, with 80% found just once. The chain uses TRBV2 and TRBJ2-3; TRBD2 agrees at 8 bases. Source: peripheral blood, taken 28 days after the second AZD1222 dose. This sequence originates from an adult who received the AZD1222 COVID-19 vaccine. The CDR3, as DNA: TGTGCCAGCAGGGAAGCCGATCTTAGCGGGGCTAGCACAGATACGCAGTATTTT. This translates into CASREADLSGASTDTQYF. The whole variable domain, remainder taken from reference TRBV2 and TRBJ2-3, is EPEVTQTPSHQVTQMGQEVILRCVPISNHLYFYWYRQILGQKVEFLVSFYNNEISEKSEIFDDQFSVERPDGSNFTLKIRSTKLEDSAMYFCASREADLSGASTDTQYFGPGTRLTVL.